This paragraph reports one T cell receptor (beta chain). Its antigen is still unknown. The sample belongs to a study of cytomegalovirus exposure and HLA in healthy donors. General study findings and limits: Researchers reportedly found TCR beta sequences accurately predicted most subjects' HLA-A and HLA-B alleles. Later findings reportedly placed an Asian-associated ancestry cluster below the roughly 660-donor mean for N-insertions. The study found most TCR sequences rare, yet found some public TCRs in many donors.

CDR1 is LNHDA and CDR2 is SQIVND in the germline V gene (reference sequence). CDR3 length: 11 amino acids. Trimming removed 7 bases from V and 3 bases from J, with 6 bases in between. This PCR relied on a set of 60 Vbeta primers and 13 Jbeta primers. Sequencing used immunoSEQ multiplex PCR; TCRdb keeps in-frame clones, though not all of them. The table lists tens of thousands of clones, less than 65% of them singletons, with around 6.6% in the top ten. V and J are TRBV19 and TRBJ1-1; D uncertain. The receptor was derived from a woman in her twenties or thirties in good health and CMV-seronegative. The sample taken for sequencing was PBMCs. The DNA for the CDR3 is TGTGCCAGTATTCAGGACACTGAAGCTTTCTTT. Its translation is CASIQDTEAFF.